This TCR beta chain was sequenced for a study of T-cell reconstitution after alpha-beta-depleted transplantation in children. Study conclusions and caveats: After transplant, high TCRbeta diversity at day 60 in some patients arose from surviving recipient T cells and thymic progenitors. When one year had passed after transplant, most T-cell counts and diversity came from newly produced T cells. Several hundred graft clones that had expanded were reportedly the source of alpha-beta T cells about two months after transplant.

A word on this clonotype: Its specificity is not known.

For TCRbeta, the library was prepared with unique molecular identifiers. TCRdb used MiXCR to reprocess the PCR reads, holding one entry per CDR3 protein. The data show 250,000 to 400,000 distinct CDR3 sequences, approximately 23% seen once. Sequences were derived from PBMCs, mostly from graft donor cells, sampled 180 days after TCRalphabeta/CD19-depleted stem cell transplant. The receptor was derived from a male patient younger than 18 who had a stem cell transplant for acute lymphoblastic leukemia, so the T cells may come from the graft donor.

CDR3 protein: CASSQGTSGAASTDTQYF. CDR3 coding DNA: TGTGCCAGCAGCCAGGGGACTAGCGGGGCTGCTAGCACAGATACGCAGTATTTT. V usage is TRBV3-1 and J usage is TRBJ2-3; TRBD2 matches 13 bases. Germline CDR1 and CDR2: LGHDT and YNNKEL (reference sequence). This CDR3 contains 18 residues. V lost 3 bases, J lost 0 bases, and 6 bases stayed unmatched.